The sequence of this T cell receptor (beta chain) was determined in a study of T cell changes during pregnancy in multiple sclerosis. Sequencing used immunoSEQ multiplex PCR; TCRdb keeps in-frame clones, though not all of them. Of about 79,000 clones listed, 90% to 95% were seen once; the top ten hold 0.65% to 0.95%. The V gene end was trimmed by 2 bases and the J gene end by 7 bases; junction bases not matched to a gene: 14. The CDR3 totals 17 residues. Per germline, CDR1 GTSNPN and CDR2 SVGIG (reference sequence). The clonotype comes from a female donor in good health, enrolled as a control in a pregnancy study. The genes are TRBV30 and TRBJ2-2, with TRBD2 matching over 9 bases. The sample in question was peripheral blood, obtained in the second trimester of pregnancy. The CDR3 coding sequence is TGTGCCTGGAGTCCGGGACTAGCCGCTCTCTGGAGCGGGGAGCTGTTTTTT. This gives the protein CAWSPGLAALWSGELFF. The full variable domain, with the rest looked up from reference TRBV30 and TRBJ2-2, is SQTIHQWPATLVQPVGSPLSLECTVEGTSNPNLYWYRQAAGRGLQLLFYSVGIGQISSEVPQNLSASRPQDRQFILSSKKLLLSDSGFYLCAWSPGLAALWSGELFFGEGSRLTVL.